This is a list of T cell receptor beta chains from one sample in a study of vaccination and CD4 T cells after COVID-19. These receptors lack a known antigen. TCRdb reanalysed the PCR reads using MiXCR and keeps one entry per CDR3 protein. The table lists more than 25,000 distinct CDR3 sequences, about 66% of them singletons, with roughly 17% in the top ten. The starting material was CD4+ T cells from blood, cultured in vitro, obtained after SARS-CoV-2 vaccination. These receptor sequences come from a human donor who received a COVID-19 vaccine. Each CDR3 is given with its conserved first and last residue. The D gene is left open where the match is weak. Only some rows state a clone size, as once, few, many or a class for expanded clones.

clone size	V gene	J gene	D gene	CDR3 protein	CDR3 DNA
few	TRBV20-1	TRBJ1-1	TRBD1	CSARDPDRPNTEAFF	TGCAGTGCTAGAGATCCGGACAGGCCTAACACTGAAGCTTTCTTT
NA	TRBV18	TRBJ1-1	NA	CASSARGGENTEAFF	TGTGCCAGCTCAGCCCGCGGGGGGGAGAACACTGAAGCTTTCTTT
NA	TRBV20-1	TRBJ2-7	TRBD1	CSASRTGEGEQYF	TGCAGTGCTAGCCGGACAGGGGAGGGCGAGCAGTACTTC
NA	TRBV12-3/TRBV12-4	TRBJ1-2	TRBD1	CASSLRGTGGYYGYTF	TGTGCCAGCAGTTTAAGGGGGACAGGGGGCTACTATGGCTACACCTTC
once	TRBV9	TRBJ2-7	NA	CASSVARGYEQYF	TGTGCCAGCAGCGTAGCCAGGGGTTACGAGCAGTACTTC
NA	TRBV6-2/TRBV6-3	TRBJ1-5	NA	CASSLGRVIQPQHF	TGTGCCAGCAGCCTTGGCCGCGTAATTCAGCCCCAGCATTTT
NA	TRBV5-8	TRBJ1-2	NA	CASSFRTYGYTF	TGTGCCAGCAGCTTCAGGACCTATGGCTACACCTTC
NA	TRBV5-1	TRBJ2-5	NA	CASSLVQETQYF	TGCGCCAGCAGTTTGGTCCAAGAGACCCAGTACTTC
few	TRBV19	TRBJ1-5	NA	CASRVGGWNQPQHF	TGTGCCAGTAGGGTAGGGGGGTGGAATCAGCCCCAGCATTTT
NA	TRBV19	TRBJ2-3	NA	CASSSRGRGGNTDTQYF	TGTGCCAGTAGTTCCCGGGGCAGGGGGGGGAACACAGATACGCAGTATTTT
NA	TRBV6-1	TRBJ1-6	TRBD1	CASRQIEGAHSPLHF	TGTGCCAGCAGACAAATCGAGGGGGCTCATTCACCCCTCCACTTT
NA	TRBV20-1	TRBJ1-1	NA	CSARDPGGGLNTEAFF	TGCAGTGCTAGAGATCCCGGGGGGGGATTGAACACTGAAGCTTTCTTT
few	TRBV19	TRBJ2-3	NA	CASSMGGTDTQYF	TGTGCCAGTAGTATGGGTGGCACAGATACGCAGTATTTT
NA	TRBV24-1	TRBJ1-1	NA	CATSDGTRGGGEAFF	TGTGCCACCAGTGATGGGACACGGGGCGGCGGGGAAGCTTTCTTT
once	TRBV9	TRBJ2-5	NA	CASSVDQEETQYF	TGTGCCAGCAGCGTAGACCAGGAAGAGACCCAGTACTTC
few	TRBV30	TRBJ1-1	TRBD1	CAWSSGTGLMNTEAFF	TGTGCCTGGAGTTCAGGGACAGGACTTATGAACACTGAAGCTTTCTTT
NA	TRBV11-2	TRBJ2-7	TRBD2	CASSLVGGAIYEQYF	TGTGCCAGCAGCTTAGTCGGGGGGGCCATCTACGAGCAGTACTTC
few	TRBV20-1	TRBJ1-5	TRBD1	CSASRRQGGSNQPQHF	TGCAGTGCTAGCCGCCGACAGGGAGGAAGCAATCAGCCCCAGCATTTT
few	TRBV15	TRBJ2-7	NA	CATSRDIASGYEQYF	TGTGCCACCAGCAGAGATATCGCCTCGGGGTACGAGCAGTACTTC
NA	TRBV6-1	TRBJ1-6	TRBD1	CASRRGQGESPLHF	TGTGCCAGCAGACGGGGACAGGGAGAGTCACCCCTCCACTTT
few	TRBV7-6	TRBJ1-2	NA	CASSLGPGHGYTF	TGTGCCAGCAGCTTAGGTCCTGGGCATGGCTACACCTTC
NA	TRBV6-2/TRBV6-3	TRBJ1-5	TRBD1	CASSPTGSNQPQHF	TGTGCCAGCAGCCCGACAGGGTCCAATCAGCCCCAGCATTTT
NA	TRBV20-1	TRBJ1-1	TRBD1	CSARTYYSGGDRGPEAFF	TGCAGTGCTAGAACGTATTATAGCGGGGGTGACAGGGGCCCCGAAGCTTTCTTT
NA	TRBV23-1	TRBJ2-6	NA	CASSQSTGANVLTF	TGCGCCAGCAGTCAATCGACCGGGGCCAACGTCCTGACTTTC
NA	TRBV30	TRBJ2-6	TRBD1	CAWSPGGARANVLTF	TGTGCCTGGAGTCCAGGGGGCGCGAGGGCCAACGTCCTGACTTTC
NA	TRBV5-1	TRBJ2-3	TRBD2	CASSLSGGSTDTQYF	TGCGCCAGCAGCTTGTCGGGGGGGAGCACAGATACGCAGTATTTT
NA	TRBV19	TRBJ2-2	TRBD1	CASGPTGGTGELFF	TGTGCCAGTGGCCCGACAGGGGGCACCGGGGAGCTGTTTTTT
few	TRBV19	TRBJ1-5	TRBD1	CASTAYKDRVGGNQPQHF	TGTGCCAGTACCGCCTATAAGGACAGGGTCGGTGGCAATCAGCCCCAGCATTTT